This T cell receptor (beta chain) was sequenced in a study of T cell responses to AZD1222 COVID-19 vaccine. Whole-study results and caveats: It was only after the peak T cell response that any repertoires were sampled. Spike-spanning, vaccine-associated CD4 TCRs were dominant at 160-218 and 743-854.

Libraries were prepared by immunoSEQ multiplex PCR; TCRdb keeps only in-frame clonotypes and omits some of them. The data contain under 150,000 clones, 85% to 90% of them singletons. The germline CDR1 and CDR2 sequences are MDHEN and SYDVKM. The CDR3 consists of 11 residues. The sample holds a few counts of this clone. No antigen is known for it. At one end, the junction sequence differs from germline, possibly due to a read error. The clonotype was recovered from an adult in good health. This material consisted of peripheral blood, taken on day 0 of AZD1222 vaccination. The chain joins TRBV28 to TRBJ2-1, with TRBD1 as a possible D gene (6 bases). In DNA, the CDR3 is TGTGCCAGCAGATACAGGGCCGCGTCCATCTTC. Translating gives CASRYRAASIF.